The present T cell receptor beta chain was sequenced within a study of blood T cell repertoires in COVID-19. Study-level information: COVID-19 samples collected from the United States, Italy and Spain covered acute and convalescent phases. Nucleic acid was either cDNA or gDNA, and it came from T cells, B-cell-depleted T cells, or PBMCs.

Trimming removed 8 bases from V and 4 bases from J; junction bases left unmatched: 7. Germline V gene data show CDR1 as LNHNV and CDR2 as YYDKDF (reference sequence). The CDR3 has 15 amino acids. Authors' data handling: Reference gene primer amplification in the assay estimated nucleated cell counts. Clones were read by immunoSEQ multiplex PCR, and TCRdb kept only the in-frame ones, dropping some. From that table come the V and J calls and clone size; the DNA was used to work out D and trimming. The sample lists around 270,000 clones, about 91% occurring once. The sequenced sample was peripheral blood. The gene calls are TRBV15 and TRBJ2-1; TRBD2 matches at 11 bases. The sequence derives from a person aged 18 to 35 with COVID-19, enrolled during active disease. CDR3 coding DNA: TGTGCCACCGGACGCGCTAGCGGGGGGTACAATGAGCAGTTCTTC. The encoded protein is CATGRASGGYNEQFF.